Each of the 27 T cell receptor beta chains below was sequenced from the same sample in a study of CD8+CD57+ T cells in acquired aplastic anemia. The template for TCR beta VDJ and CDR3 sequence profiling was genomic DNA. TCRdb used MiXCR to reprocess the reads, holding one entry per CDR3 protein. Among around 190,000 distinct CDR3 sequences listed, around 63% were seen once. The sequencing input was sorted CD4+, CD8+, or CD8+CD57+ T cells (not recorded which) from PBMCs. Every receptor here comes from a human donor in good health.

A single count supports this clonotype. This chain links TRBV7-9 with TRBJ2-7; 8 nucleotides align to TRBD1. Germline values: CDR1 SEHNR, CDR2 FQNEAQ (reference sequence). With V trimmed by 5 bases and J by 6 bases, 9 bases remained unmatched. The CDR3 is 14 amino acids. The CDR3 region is CASSPPGTGPEQYF. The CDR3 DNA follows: TGTGCCAGCAGCCCCCCCGGGACAGGACCCGAGCAGTACTTC. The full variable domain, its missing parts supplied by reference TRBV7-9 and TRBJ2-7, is DTGVSQNPRHKITKRGQNVTFRCDPISEHNRLYWYRQTLGQGPEFLTYFQNEAQLEKSRLLSDRFSAERPKGSFSTLEIQRTEQGDSAMYLCASSPPGTGPEQYFGPGTRLTVT.

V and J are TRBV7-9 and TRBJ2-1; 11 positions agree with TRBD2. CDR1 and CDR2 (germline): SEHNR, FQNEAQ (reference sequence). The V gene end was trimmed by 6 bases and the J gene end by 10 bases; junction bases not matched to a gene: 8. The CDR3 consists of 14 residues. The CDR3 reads CASSVTSGVWEQFF. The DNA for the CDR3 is TGTGCCAGCAGTGTGACTAGCGGGGTCTGGGAGCAGTTCTTC.

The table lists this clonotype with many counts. CDR3: CASSTVVYEQYF. CDR3 in DNA: TGTGCCAGCAGCACGGTCGTCTACGAGCAGTACTTC. The rearrangement links TRBV7-8 to TRBJ2-7; D uncertain. The CDR3 is made up of 12 amino acids. Between the trimmed V and J ends, which lost 5 bases and 3 bases, there was a span of 8 bases. CDR1 and CDR2 (germline): SGHVS, FQNEAQ.

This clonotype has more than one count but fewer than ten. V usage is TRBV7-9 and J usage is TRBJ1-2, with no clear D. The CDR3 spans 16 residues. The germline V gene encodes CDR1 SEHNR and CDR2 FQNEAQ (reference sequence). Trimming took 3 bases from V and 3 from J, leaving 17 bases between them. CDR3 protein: CASSFSAILGDYGYTF. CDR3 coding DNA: TGTGCCAGCAGCTTTTCGGCTATCCTTGGGGACTATGGCTACACCTTC.

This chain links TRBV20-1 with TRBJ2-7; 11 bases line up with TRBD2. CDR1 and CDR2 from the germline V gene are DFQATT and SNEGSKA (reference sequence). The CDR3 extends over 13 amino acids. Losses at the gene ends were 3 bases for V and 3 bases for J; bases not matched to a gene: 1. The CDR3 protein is CSASGTSGYEQYF. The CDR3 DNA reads TGCAGTGCTAGTGGGACTAGCGGCTACGAGCAGTACTTC.

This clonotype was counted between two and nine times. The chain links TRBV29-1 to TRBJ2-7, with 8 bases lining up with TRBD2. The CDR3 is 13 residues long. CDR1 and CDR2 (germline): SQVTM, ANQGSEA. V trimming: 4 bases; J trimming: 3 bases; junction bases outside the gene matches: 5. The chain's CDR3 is CSVGDAGGYEQYF. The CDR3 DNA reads TGCAGCGTTGGGGATGCGGGGGGCTACGAGCAGTACTTC.

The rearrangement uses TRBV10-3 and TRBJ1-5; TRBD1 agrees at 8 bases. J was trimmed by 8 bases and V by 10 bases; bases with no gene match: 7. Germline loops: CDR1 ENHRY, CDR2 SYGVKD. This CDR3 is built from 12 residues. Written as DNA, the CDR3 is TGTGCCACCAGGACAGGGCAGGAGCCCCAGCATTTT. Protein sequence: CATRTGQEPQHF.

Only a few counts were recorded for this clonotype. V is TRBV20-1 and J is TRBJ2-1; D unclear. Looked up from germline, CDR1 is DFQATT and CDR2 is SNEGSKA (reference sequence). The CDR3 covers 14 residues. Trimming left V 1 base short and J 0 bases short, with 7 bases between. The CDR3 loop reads CSARGASSYNEQFF. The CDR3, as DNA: TGCAGTGCTAGAGGGGCTAGCTCCTACAATGAGCAGTTCTTC.

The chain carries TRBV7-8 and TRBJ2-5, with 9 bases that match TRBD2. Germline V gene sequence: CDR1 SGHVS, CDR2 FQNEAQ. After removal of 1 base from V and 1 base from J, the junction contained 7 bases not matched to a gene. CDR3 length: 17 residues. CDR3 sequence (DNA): TGTGCCAGCAGCTTAGGTTCCCTAGCGGGGATCCAAGAGACCCAGTACTTC. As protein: CASSLGSLAGIQETQYF. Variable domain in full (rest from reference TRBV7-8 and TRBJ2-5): GAGVSQSPRYKVAKRGQDVALRCDPISGHVSLFWYQQALGQGPEFLTYFQNEAQLDKSGLPSDRFFAERPEGSVSTLKIQRTQQEDSAVYLCASSLGSLAGIQETQYFGPGTRLLVL.

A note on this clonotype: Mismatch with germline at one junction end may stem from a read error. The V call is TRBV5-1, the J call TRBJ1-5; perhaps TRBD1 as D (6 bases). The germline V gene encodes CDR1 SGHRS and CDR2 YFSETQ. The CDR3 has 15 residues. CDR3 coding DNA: TGCGCCAGCAGCTTGGCCGGACAGCCCAATCAGCCCCAGCGTTTT. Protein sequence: CASSLAGQPNQPQRF. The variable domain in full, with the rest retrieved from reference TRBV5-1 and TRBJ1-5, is KAGVTQTPRYLIKTRGQQVTLSCSPISGHRSVSWYQQTPGQGLQFLFEYFSETQRNKGNFPGRFSGRQFSNSRSEMNVSTLELGDSALYLCASSLAGQPNQPQRFGDGTRLSIL.

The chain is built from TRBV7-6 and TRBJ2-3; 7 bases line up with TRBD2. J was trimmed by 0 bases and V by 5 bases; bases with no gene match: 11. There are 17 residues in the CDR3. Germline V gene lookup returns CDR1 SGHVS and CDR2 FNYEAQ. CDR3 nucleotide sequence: TGTGCCAGCAGCGGTCTAAATGGGGACTACAGCACAGATACGCAGTATTTT. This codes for CASSGLNGDYSTDTQYF.

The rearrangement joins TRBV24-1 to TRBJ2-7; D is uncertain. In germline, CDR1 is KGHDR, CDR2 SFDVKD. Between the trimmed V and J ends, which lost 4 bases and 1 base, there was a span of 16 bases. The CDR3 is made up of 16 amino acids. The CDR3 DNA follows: TGTGCCACCAGTGAGTCTCCGGGCCAGGAATCCTACGAGCAGTACTTC. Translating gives CATSESPGQESYEQYF.

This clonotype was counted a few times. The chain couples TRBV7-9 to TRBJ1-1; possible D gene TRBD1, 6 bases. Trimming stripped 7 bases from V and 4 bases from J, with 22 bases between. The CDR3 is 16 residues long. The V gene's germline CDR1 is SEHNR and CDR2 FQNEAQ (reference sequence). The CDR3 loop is CASNPYTGGLSTEAFF. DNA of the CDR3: TGTGCCAGCAACCCTTATACGGGGGGCTTAAGCACTGAAGCTTTCTTT.

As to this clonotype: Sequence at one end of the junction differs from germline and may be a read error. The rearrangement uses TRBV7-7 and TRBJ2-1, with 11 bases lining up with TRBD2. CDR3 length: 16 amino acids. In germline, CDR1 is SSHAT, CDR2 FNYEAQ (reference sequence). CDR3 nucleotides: TGTGCTAGCAGCCCATTAGCGGGGGGGCGTTACAATGAGCAGTTCTTC. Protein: CASSPLAGGRYNEQFF.

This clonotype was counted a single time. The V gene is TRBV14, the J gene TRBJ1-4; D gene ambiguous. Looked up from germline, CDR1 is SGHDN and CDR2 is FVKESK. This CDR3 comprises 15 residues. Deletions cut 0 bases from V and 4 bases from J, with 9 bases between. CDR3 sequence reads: CASSQDSRYNEKLFF. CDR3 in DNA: TGTGCCAGCAGCCAAGATTCTCGGTATAATGAAAAACTGTTTTTT.

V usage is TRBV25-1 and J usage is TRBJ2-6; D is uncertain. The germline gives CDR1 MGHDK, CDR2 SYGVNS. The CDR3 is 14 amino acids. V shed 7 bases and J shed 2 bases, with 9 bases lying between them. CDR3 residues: CASTPAAGANVLTF. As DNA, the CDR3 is TGTGCCAGCACGCCGGCGGCTGGGGCCAACGTCCTGACTTTC.

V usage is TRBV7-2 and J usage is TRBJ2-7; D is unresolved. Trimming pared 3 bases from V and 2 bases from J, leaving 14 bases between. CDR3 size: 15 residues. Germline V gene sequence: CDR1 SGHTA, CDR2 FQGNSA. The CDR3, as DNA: TGTGCCAGCAGCTTTATCCCGGTCGGAACCTACGAGCAGTACTTC. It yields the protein CASSFIPVGTYEQYF.

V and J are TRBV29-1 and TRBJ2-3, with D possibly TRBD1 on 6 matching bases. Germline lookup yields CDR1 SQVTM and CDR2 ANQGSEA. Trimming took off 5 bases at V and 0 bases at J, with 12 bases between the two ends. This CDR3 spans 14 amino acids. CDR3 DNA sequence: TGCAGCGTTCGAACGGACAGCAGCACAGATACGCAGTATTTT. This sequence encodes CSVRTDSSTDTQYF.

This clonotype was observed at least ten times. CDR3 bases: TGTGCCACCCAACGGACTAGCGGGGGCTATGAGCAGTTCTTC. Encoded protein: CATQRTSGGYEQFF. J is TRBJ2-1 and V is TRBV19; 13 bases are a match to TRBD2. The CDR3 consists of 14 residues. Germline-derived CDR1 and CDR2 are LNHDA and SQIVND (reference sequence). The J segment lost 8 bases and the V segment lost 10 bases, leaving 8 bases of the junction unmatched.

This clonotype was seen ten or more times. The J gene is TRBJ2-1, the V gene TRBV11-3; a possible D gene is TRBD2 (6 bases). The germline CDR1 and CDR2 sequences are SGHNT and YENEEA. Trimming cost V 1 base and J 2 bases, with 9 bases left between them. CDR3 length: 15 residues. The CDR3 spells CASSLVAGPYNEQFF. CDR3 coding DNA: TGTGCCAGCAGCTTAGTGGCGGGGCCCTACAATGAGCAGTTCTTC.

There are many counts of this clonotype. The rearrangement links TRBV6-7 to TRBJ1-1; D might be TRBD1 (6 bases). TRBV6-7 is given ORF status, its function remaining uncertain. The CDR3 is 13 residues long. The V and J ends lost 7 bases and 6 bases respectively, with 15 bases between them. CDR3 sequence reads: CASKKPPGAEAFF. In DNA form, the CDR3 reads TGTGCCAGCAAGAAACCCCCAGGGGCTGAAGCTTTCTTT.

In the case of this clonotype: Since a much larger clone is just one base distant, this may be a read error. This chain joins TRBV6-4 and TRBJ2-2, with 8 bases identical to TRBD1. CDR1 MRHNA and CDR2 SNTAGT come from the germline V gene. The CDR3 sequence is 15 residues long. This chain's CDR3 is CASGEGQENTGELFF. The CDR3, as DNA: TGTGCCAGCGGTGAGGGACAGGAGAACACCGGGGAGCTGTTTTTT.

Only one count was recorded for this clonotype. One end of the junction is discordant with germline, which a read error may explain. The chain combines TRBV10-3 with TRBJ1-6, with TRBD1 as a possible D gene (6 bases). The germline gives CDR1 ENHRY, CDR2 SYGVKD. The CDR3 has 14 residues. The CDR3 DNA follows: TGTGCCATCCAGGGGCAGGGCAACAATTCACCCCTCTACTTT. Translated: CAIQGQGNNSPLYF.

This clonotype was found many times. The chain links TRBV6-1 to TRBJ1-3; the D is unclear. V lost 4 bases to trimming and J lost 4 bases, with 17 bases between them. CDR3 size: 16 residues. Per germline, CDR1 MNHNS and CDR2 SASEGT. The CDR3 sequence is CASSGNTVGRGNTIYF. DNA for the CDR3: TGTGCCAGCAGTGGTAACACAGTGGGAAGGGGAAACACCATATATTTT.

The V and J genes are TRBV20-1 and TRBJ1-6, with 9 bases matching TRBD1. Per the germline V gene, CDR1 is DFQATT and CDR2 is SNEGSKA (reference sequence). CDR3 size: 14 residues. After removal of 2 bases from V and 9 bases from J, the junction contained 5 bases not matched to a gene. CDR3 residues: CSARTGQGRSPLHF. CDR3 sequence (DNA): TGCAGTGCTAGAACGGGACAGGGACGTTCACCCCTCCACTTT.

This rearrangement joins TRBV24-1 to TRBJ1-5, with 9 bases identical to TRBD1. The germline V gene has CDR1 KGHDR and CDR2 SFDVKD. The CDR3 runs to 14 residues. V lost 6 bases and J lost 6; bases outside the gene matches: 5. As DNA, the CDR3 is TGTGCCACCAGTCAAACAGGGGGCGGTCAGCCCCAGCATTTT. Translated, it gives CATSQTGGGQPQHF.

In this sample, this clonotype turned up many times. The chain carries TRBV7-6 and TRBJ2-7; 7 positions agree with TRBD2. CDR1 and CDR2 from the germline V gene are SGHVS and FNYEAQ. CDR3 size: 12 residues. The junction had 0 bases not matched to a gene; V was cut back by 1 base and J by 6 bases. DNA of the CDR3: TGTGCCAGCAGCTTAGGGGGGGGCGAGCAGTACTTC. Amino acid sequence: CASSLGGGEQYF.